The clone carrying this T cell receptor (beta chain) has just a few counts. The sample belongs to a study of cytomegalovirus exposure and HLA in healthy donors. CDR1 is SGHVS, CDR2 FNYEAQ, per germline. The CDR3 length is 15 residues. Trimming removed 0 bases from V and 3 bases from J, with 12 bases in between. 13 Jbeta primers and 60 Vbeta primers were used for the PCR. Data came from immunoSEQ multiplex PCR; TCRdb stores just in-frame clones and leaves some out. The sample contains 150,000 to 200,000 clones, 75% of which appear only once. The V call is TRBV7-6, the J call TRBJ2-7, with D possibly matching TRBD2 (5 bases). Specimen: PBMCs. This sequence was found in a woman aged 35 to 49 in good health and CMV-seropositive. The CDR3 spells CASSLASDLNYEQYF. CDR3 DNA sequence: TGTGCCAGCAGCTTAGCGTCGGACTTAAACTACGAGCAGTACTTC.